The TCR beta chain under discussion was sequenced for a study of tumor-infiltrating lymphocytes in oesophageal squamous cell carcinoma. This CDR3 comprises 15 residues. Germline CDR1 and CDR2: MNHGY and SAAAGT. MiXCR was run by TCRdb on the PCR reads, yielding one entry per CDR3 protein. The sample yields 10,000 to 15,000 distinct CDR3 sequences, roughly half seen once. This chain links TRBV6-8 with TRBJ2-4; either TRBD1 or TRBD2 may fit D (6 bases each). Matching the DNA end better, TRBJ2-7 makes the J call doubtful. The TCR sequence derives from a male donor with esophageal squamous cell carcinoma. What was sequenced was esophageal tumor tissue. CDR3 amino acids: CASTWDWRGESEQYF. The CDR3 DNA sequence: TGTGCCAGCACTTGGGATTGGAGGGGGGAAAGCGAGCAGTACTTC.